These 10 T cell receptor beta chains share one sample of origin, sequenced in a study of regulatory T cells in long-lasting Graves disease. In building TCR beta libraries, iRepertoire HTBI primers were used together with Arm-PCR of CDR3 regions. TCRdb reprocessed the multiplex PCR reads with MiXCR, giving one entry per CDR3 protein. Among roughly 560,000 distinct CDR3 sequences listed, more than 10% were seen once. Regarding time point: newly diagnosed GD, antithyroid drugs for less than 3 months. Preparation of the TCR library used RNA extracted from PBMCs. The same data also went into a second study, on T cells in Graves' hyperthyroidism and ophthalmopathy.

This specimen was peripheral blood mononuclear cells (PBMCs), taken at new diagnosis, from a patient treated with antithyroid drugs. The origin of the receptors is a woman aged 25-40 years with Graves disease.

This clonotype was seen repeatedly, ten times or more. The V gene is TRBV11-2, the J gene TRBJ2-5, with 8 bases matching TRBD2. CDR1 SGHAT and CDR2 FQNNGV come from the germline V gene. Trimming cost V 5 bases and J 2 bases; bases outside gene matches: 10. The CDR3 is 16 amino acids. The CDR3 nucleotides are TGTGCCAGCAGCCGGGGACTAGATGGACCACAAGAGACCCAGTACTTC. Encoded protein: CASSRGLDGPQETQYF. The full variable domain, completed using reference TRBV11-2 and TRBJ2-5, is EAGVAQSPRYKIIEKRQSVAFWCNPISGHATLYWYQQILGQGPKLLIQFQNNGVVDDSQLPKDRFSAERLKGVDSTLKIQPAKLEDSAVYLCASSRGLDGPQETQYFGPGTRLLVL.

This clonotype came up a few times. The chain employs TRBV24-1 and TRBJ2-1; D possibly uses TRBD1 or TRBD2 (5 bases each). The CDR3 spans 15 residues. Trimming pared 1 base from V and 8 bases from J, leaving 14 bases between. Germline loops: CDR1 KGHDR, CDR2 SFDVKD. The CDR3 is CATSDLGDRNHEQFF. CDR3 DNA sequence: TGTGCCACCAGTGATTTAGGGGACCGTAACCATGAGCAGTTCTTC.

Note on this clonotype: Since a far larger clone is one base different, this is likely a read error. The genes are TRBV6-2 or TRBV6-3 and TRBJ1-1, with TRBD1 as a possible D gene (5 bases). In germline, CDR1 is MNHEY, CDR2 SVGEGT. The CDR3 contains 17 residues. The CDR3 nucleotides read TGTGACAGCAGTTCACAAATCCCCCAGGGTCTGAACACTGAAGCTTTCTTT. It is translated as CDSSSQIPQGLNTEAFF.

This clonotype was found a few times. The chain combines TRBV4-1 with TRBJ2-3, with TRBD2 identical over 10 bases. From germline, CDR1 is MGHRA and CDR2 YSYEKL. This CDR3 region has 16 residues. The ends lost 0 bases at V and 7 bases at J; junction bases unmatched: 7. CDR3 coding DNA: TGCGCCAGCAGCCAAGATCCAGCGGGAGGGTATAATACGCAGTATTTT. This codes for CASSQDPAGGYNTQYF.

This clonotype was detected many times. The chain links TRBV5-4 to TRBJ2-3; 13 nucleotides match TRBD2. The CDR3 sequence is 18 residues long. Germline CDR1 SGHNT, CDR2 YYREEE (reference sequence). J was trimmed by 0 bases and V by 10 bases; bases with no gene match: 14. The CDR3, as DNA: TGTGCCTCCCGTGGGGGACTAGCGGGACAATCTAGCACAGATACGCAGTATTTT. Translating it yields CASRGGLAGQSSTDTQYF.

The CDR3, as DNA: TGCAGTGCGTGGCGGACAGGGAACACTGAAGCTTTCTTT. Amino acid sequence: CSAWRTGNTEAFF. The genes are TRBV20-1 and TRBJ1-1; TRBD1 matches at 7 bases. The V and J ends lost 6 bases and 1 base, in that order; junction bases with no gene match: 5. Per the germline V gene, CDR1 is DFQATT and CDR2 is SNEGSKA (reference sequence). The CDR3 sequence is 13 residues long.

For this clonotype: One end of the junction varies from germline; a read error may be responsible. This chain links TRBV7-9 with TRBJ1-4; D may be TRBD1 (6 bases). The CDR3 spans 14 residues. Per the germline V gene, CDR1 is SEHNR and CDR2 is FQNEAQ (reference sequence). The CDR3 here is CASSSGTPEEKLSF. The CDR3 DNA is TGTGCCAGCAGCTCCGGGACACCGGAGGAAAAACTGTCTTTT.

This clonotype was seen many times. The chain is built from TRBV28 and TRBJ2-3, with 7 nucleotides matching TRBD2. Germline CDR1 and CDR2: MDHEN and SYDVKM. CDR3 length: 17 residues. Trimming cost V 6 bases and J 2 bases; bases outside gene matches: 14. The CDR3: CASSTGTSAYYTDTQYF. CDR3 sequence (DNA): TGTGCCAGCAGCACCGGAACTAGCGCGTACTACACAGATACGCAGTATTTT. Complete variable domain (other parts from reference TRBV28 and TRBJ2-3): DVKVTQSSRYLVKRTGEKVFLECVQDMDHENMFWYRQDPGLGLRLIYFSYDVKMKEKGDIPEGYSVSREKKERFSLILESASTNQTSMYLCASSTGTSAYYTDTQYFGPGTRLTVL.

This clonotype was observed a handful of times. The chain combines TRBV5-1 with TRBJ1-1, with D unresolved. This CDR3 contains 12 residues. Germline CDR1 reads SGHRS; CDR2 reads YFSETQ. V dropped 4 bases and J dropped 10 bases, with 14 bases sitting between them. CDR3 nucleotide sequence: TGCGCCAGCAGCCGGGATCAGTCGGTAGCTTTCTTT. It is translated as CASSRDQSVAFF. The variable domain in full, completed from reference TRBV5-1 and TRBJ1-1, reads KAGVTQTPRYLIKTRGQQVTLSCSPISGHRSVSWYQQTPGQGLQFLFEYFSETQRNKGNFPGRFSGRQFSNSRSEMNVSTLELGDSALYLCASSRDQSVAFFGQGTRLTVV.

Turning to this clonotype: At one end, the junction sequence differs from germline, possibly due to a read error. CDR3: CANSFLGLHEQYF. The CDR3 DNA sequence: TGTGCCAACAGTTTTTTGGGACTGCACGAGCAGTACTTC. The V call is TRBV27, the J call TRBJ2-7, with D maybe TRBD2 (6 bases). Germline V gene lookup returns CDR1 MNHEY and CDR2 SMNVEV (reference sequence). CDR3 size: 13 residues.